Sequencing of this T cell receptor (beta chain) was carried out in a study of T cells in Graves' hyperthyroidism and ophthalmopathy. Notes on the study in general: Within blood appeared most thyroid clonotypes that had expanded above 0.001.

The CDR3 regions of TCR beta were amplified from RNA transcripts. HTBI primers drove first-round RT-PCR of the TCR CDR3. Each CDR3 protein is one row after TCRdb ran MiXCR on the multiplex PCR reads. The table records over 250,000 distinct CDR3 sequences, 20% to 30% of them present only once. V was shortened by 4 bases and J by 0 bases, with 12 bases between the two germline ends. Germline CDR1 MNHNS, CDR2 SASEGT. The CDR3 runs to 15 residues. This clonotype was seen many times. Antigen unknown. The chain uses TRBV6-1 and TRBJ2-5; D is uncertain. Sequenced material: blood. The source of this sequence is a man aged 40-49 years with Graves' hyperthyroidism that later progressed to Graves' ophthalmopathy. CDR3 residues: CASSVSRLNQETQYF. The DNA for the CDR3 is TGTGCCAGCAGTGTTTCTCGACTCAACCAAGAGACCCAGTACTTC.